Included here is one T cell receptor (beta chain) sequence, with context. Primed by a sample-barcoded 5' primer and a J-beta primer mix, a second PCR proceeded for 7 to 11 cycles. TCRdb re-called the 5' RACE reads with MiXCR, one entry per CDR3 protein. The sample has roughly 1.9 million distinct CDR3 sequences; roughly two fifths are singletons. This record belongs to a study of blood T cells in healthy people across ages. The ends were cut back, 0 bases at V and 4 bases at J, with 12 bases in the middle. CDR3 length: 15 residues. Germline V gives CDR1 SGHRS, CDR2 YFSETQ. The receptor was derived from a human donor in good health. This chain connects TRBV5-1 to TRBJ2-3; D ambiguous. Sequencing used blood. The CDR3 DNA is TGCGCCAGCAGCTTGGAATCGAGCGTGGCAGATACGCAGTATTTT. Amino acid sequence: CASSLESSVADTQYF.